The T cell receptor beta chain described here comes from a study of cytomegalovirus exposure and HLA in healthy donors. V was clipped by 7 bases and J by 2 bases, with 5 bases between them. Germline CDR1 is MNHNY and CDR2 is SVGAGI (reference sequence). The CDR3 loop spans 12 amino acids. The PCR made use of 60 Vbeta and 13 Jbeta primers. Using immunoSEQ multiplex PCR, the repertoire was profiled, and TCRdb retains in-frame clones only, with some absent. The table lists under 200,000 clones, 60% to 80% of them singletons. J is TRBJ2-2 and V is TRBV6-6; D unclear. This clonotype was obtained from a man aged 35 to 55 in good health and CMV-seronegative. Sequenced sample: PBMCs. In nucleotides, the CDR3 is TGTGCCAGCACCCAAAACACCGGGGAGCTGTTTTTT. Translating it yields CASTQNTGELFF.